This T cell receptor (beta chain) was obtained from a study of blood T cell repertoires in COVID-19. For the study at large: The cDNA or gDNA used as material had been derived from T cells, B-cell-depleted T cells, or PBMCs.

Authors' methods: The authors estimated nucleated cell counts from reference gene primer amplification. This table comes from immunoSEQ multiplex PCR, and its TCRdb copy is limited to in-frame clones, with some not included. V and J calls and clone size are as listed in that table; D and trimming were resolved from the DNA. This table holds 200,000 to 250,000 clones, 87% found once. The sample consisted of peripheral blood. The clonotype originates from a man between 18 and 29 years old with active or convalescent COVID-19.

For the CDR3, the DNA is TGTGCCAGCAGTTTAAGGCCCACGCGTGCCCAGGGGAGGAACACTGAAGCTTTCTTT. Amino acid sequence: CASSLRPTRAQGRNTEAFF. The V and J genes are TRBV27 and TRBJ1-1; a possible D gene is TRBD1 (6 bases). The CDR3 runs 19 residues. Germline CDR1 and CDR2: MNHEY and SMNVEV (reference sequence). Deletions cut 2 bases from V and 1 base from J, with 23 bases between.